This passage covers 6 T cell receptor beta chains from one sample sequenced in a study of shared clonotypes between healthy human individuals. Using immunoSEQ multiplex PCR, the repertoire was profiled, and TCRdb retains in-frame clones only, with some absent. In the table there are around 500,000 clones, over 65% of which are singletons. Source material: PBMCs. These receptors all stem from a woman aged 40-49 years in good health. Some clones in this sample may be carry-over from other donors' samples.

V usage is TRBV4-2 and J usage is TRBJ2-7, with 11 bases aligning to TRBD1. Per the germline V gene, CDR1 is LGHNA and CDR2 is YNFKEQ. The CDR3 loop spans 16 amino acids. V gave up 2 bases and J gave up 3 bases; unmatched junction bases: 6. The CDR3: CASSQKDGTGGYEQYF. The CDR3 DNA follows: TGTGCCAGCAGCCAAAAGGACGGGACAGGGGGCTACGAGCAGTACTTC.

The chain combines TRBV5-1 with TRBJ2-1, with 10 bases that match TRBD2. V shed 4 bases and J 10 bases; nucleotides not matched to a gene: 8. The CDR3 is 14 amino acids. Germline CDR1 reads SGHRS; CDR2 reads YFSETQ. The CDR3: CASSPSGLASEQFF. CDR3 in DNA: TGCGCCAGCAGCCCCTCGGGACTAGCGAGCGAGCAGTTCTTC.

For the CDR3, the DNA is TGCGCCAGCAGTATAGGGGGTTCCTACGAGCAGTACTTC. Translated, it gives CASSIGGSYEQYF. The chain uses TRBV5-1 and TRBJ2-7; a weak D match, TRBD1 (6 bases). The germline V gene encodes CDR1 SGHRS and CDR2 YFSETQ. The V end lost 5 bases, the J end lost 1 base, and 10 bases lay between the germline ends. This CDR3 has 13 amino acids.

CDR3 DNA: TGTGCCAGCAGGGAAAACACCGGGGAGCTGTTTTTT. It is translated as CASRENTGELFF. This chain connects TRBV28 to TRBJ2-2; D unclear. Germline-derived CDR1 and CDR2 are MDHEN and SYDVKM. CDR3 length: 12 amino acids. Trimming shortened V by 6 bases and J by 2 bases, and 4 bases separated the two germline ends.

This clone was picked up one time. At one boundary the junction diverges from the germline segment, which might be a read error. V and J are TRBV30 and TRBJ2-7; the D is unclear. CDR1 is GTSNPN, CDR2 SVGIG, per germline (reference sequence). CDR3 length equals 14 residues. CDR3: CTWARVSLGYEQYF. The CDR3 DNA is TGTACCTGGGCCCGGGTCTCGCTAGGCTACGAGCAGTACTTC.

The rearrangement uses TRBV19 and TRBJ1-2, with 10 bases aligning to TRBD1. Trimming at V came to 6 bases and at J to 3 bases, leaving 7 bases not matched to a gene. Germline assignment: CDR1 LNHDA and CDR2 SQIVND (reference sequence). This CDR3 comprises 15 residues. In DNA, the CDR3 is TGTGCCAGTAGCACCGACAGGGGGCAGGACTATGGCTACACCTTC. The encoded protein is CASSTDRGQDYGYTF.